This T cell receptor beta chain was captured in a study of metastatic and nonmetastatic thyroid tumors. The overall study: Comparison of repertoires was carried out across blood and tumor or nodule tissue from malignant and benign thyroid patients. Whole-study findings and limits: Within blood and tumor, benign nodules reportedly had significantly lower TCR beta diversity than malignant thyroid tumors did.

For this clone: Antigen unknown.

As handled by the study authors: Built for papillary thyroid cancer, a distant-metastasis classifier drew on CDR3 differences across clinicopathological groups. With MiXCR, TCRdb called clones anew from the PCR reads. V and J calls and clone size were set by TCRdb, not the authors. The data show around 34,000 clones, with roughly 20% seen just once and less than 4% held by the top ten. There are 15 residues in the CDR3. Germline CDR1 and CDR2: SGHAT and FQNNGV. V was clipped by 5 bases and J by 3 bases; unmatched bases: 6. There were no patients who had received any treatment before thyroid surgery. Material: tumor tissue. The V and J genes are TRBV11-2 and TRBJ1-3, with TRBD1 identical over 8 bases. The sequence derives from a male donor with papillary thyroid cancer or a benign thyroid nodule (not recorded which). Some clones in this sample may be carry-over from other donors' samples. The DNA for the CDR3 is TGTGCCAGCAGCCCCGACAGGGGTTTTGGAAACACCATATATTTT. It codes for CASSPDRGFGNTIYF.